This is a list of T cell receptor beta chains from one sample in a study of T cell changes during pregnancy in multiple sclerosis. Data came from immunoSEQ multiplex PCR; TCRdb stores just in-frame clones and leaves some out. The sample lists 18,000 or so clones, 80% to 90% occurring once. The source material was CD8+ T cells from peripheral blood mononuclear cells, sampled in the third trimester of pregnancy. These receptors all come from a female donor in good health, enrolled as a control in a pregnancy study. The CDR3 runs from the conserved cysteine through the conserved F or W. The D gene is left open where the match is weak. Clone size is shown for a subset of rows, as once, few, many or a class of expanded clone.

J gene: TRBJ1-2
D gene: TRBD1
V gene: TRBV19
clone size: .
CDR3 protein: CASSIDWEQGRADGYTF
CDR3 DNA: TGTGCCAGTAGTATAGATTGGGAACAGGGGAGAGCGGATGGCTACACCTTC

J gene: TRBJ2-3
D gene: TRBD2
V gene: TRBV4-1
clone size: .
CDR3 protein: CASSQDRVSGADTQYF
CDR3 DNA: TGCGCCAGCAGCCAAGATCGGGTTAGCGGGGCCGATACGCAGTATTTT

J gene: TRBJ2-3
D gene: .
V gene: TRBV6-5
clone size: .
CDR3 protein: CASSPDNTDTQYF
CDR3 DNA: TGTGCCAGCAGCCCGGACAACACAGATACGCAGTATTTT

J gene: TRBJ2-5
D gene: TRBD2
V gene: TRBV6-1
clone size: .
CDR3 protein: CASSVWTSLGETQYF
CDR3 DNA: TGTGCCAGCAGTGTGTGGACTAGCTTGGGGGAGACCCAGTACTTC

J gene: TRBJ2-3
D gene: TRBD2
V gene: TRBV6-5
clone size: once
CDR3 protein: CASSWVASGGSGQYF
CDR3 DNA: TGTGCCAGCAGTTGGGTGGCTAGCGGGGGTAGCGGGCAGTATTTT

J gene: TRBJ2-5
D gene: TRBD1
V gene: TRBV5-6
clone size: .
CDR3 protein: CASSHQGQWETQYF
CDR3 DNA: TGTGCCAGCAGCCACCAGGGACAGTGGGAGACCCAGTACTTC

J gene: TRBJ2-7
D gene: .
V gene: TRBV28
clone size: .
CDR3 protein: CASSLPTISYEQYF
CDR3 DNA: TGTGCCAGCAGTTTACCCACAATCTCCTACGAGCAGTACTTC

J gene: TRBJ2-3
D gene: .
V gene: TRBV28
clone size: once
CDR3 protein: CASSFEGDTQYF
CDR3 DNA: TGTGCCAGCAGTTTCGAGGGAGATACGCAGTATTTT

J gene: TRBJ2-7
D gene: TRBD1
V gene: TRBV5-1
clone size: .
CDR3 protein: CASSPGTGTYEQYF
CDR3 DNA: TGCGCCAGCAGTCCCGGGACAGGGACCTACGAGCAGTACTTC

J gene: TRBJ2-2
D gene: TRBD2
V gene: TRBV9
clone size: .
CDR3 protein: CASSVLADAGELFF
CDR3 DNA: TGTGCCAGCAGCGTCCTAGCGGACGCCGGGGAGCTGTTTTTT

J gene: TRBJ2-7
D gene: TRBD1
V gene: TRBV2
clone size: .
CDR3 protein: CASVEQGGSDEQYF
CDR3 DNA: TGTGCCAGCGTCGAACAGGGGGGCAGCGACGAGCAGTACTTC

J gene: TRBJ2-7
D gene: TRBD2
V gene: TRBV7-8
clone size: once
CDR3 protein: CASSLDLAGVSSYEQYF
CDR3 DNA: TGTGCCAGCAGCCTAGATTTAGCGGGGGTAAGCTCCTACGAGCAGTACTTC

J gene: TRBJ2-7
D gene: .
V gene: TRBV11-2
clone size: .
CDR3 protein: CASSLVMGSGEQYF
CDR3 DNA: TGTGCCAGCAGCTTAGTAATGGGGTCGGGAGAGCAGTACTTC

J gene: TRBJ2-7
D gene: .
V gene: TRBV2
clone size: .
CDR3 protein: CASSDDNSSYEQYF
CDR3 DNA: TGTGCCAGCAGTGACGACAACAGCTCCTACGAGCAGTACTTC

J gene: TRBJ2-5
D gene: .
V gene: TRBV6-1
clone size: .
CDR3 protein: CASKRGATRGETQYF
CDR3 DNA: TGTGCCAGCAAACGGGGGGCTACACGAGGAGAGACCCAGTACTTC

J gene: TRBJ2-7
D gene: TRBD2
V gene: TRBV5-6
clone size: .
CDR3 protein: CASSLNLGLAYEQYF
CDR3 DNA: TGTGCCAGCAGCCTGAATTTGGGACTAGCGTACGAGCAGTACTTC

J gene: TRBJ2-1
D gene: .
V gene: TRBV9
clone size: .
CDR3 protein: CASSTGTHYNEQFF
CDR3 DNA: TGTGCCAGCAGCACCGGGACTCACTACAATGAGCAGTTCTTC

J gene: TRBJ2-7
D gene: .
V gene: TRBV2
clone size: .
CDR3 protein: CATLLDSSYEQYF
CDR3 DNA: TGTGCCACCCTACTGGACAGCTCCTACGAGCAGTACTTC

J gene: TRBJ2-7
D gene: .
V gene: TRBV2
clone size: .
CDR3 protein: CASSGARGFYEQYF
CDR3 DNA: TGTGCCAGCAGTGGGGCTAGGGGCTTCTACGAGCAGTACTTC

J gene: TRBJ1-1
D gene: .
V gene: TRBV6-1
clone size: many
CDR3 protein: CASSVRENTEAFF
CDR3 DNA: TGTGCCAGCAGTGTACGGGAGAACACTGAAGCTTTCTTT

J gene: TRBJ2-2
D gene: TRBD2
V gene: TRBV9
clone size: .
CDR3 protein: CASSSLAGADTGELFF
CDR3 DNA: TGTGCCAGCAGCTCACTAGCGGGAGCAGACACCGGGGAGCTGTTTTTT

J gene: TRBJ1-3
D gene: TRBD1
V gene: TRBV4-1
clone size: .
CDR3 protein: CASSQDSTGINTIYF
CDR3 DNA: TGCGCCAGCAGCCAAGACTCGACAGGGATAAACACCATATATTTT

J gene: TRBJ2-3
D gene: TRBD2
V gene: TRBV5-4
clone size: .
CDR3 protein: CASSPPAGGPITDTQYF
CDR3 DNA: TGTGCCAGCAGCCCCCCCGCGGGAGGGCCTATTACGGATACGCAGTATTTT

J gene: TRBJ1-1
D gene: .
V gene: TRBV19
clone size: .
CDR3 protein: CASSVGHTNTEAFF
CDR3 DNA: TGTGCCAGTAGTGTGGGACACACGAACACTGAAGCTTTCTTT

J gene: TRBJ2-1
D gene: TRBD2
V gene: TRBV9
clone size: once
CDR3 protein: CASSLGLAGTGRNEQFF
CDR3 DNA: TGTGCCAGCAGCCTGGGACTAGCGGGGACGGGGAGGAATGAGCAGTTCTTC

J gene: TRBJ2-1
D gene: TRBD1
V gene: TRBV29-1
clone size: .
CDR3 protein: CSVDRGNEQFF
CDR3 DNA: TGCAGCGTAGACAGGGGCAATGAGCAGTTCTTC

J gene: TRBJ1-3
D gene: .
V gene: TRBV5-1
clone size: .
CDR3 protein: CASSSREFGNTIYF
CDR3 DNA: TGCGCCAGCAGCTCCAGGGAATTTGGAAACACCATATATTTT

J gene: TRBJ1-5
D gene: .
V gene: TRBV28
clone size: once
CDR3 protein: CASSPPRGNQPQHF
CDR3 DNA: TGTGCCAGCAGTCCCCCACGGGGAAACCAGCCCCAGCATTTT

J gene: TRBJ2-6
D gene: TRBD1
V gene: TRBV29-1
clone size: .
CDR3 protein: CSVVQDRAKGANVLTF
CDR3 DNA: TGCAGCGTTGTCCAGGACAGGGCTAAAGGGGCCAACGTCCTGACTTTC

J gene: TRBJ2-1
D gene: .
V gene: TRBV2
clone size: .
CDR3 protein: CASSDPSSYNEQFF
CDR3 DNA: TGTGCCAGCAGTGATCCTAGCTCCTACAATGAGCAGTTCTTC

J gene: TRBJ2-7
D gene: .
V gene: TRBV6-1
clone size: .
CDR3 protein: CASRGLIEQYF
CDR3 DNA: TGTGCCAGCAGGGGCCTCATCGAGCAGTACTTC

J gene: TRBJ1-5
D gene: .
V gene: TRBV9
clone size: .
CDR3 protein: CASSVDGSNQPQHF
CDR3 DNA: TGTGCCAGCAGCGTAGACGGTAGCAATCAGCCCCAGCATTTT

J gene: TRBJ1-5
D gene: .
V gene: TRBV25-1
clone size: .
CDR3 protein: CASSDSRGQQPQHF
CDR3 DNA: TGTGCCAGCAGTGACTCCAGGGGACAACAGCCCCAGCATTTT

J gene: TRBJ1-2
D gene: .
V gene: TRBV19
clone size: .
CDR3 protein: CASRTFPPRIYGYTF
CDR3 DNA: TGTGCCAGTAGGACCTTCCCCCCGAGGATCTATGGCTACACCTTC

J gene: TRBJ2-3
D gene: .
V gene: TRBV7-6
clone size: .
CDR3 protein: CASSLALAATDTQYF
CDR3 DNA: TGTGCCAGCAGCTTAGCTCTAGCCGCCACAGATACGCAGTATTTT

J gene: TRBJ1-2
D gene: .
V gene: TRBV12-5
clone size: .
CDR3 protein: CASGLGGRGYTF
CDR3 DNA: TGTGCTAGTGGTTTGGGAGGGCGAGGCTACACCTTC

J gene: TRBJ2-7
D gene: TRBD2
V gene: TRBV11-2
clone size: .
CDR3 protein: CASSQFSGGSSYEQYF
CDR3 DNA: TGTGCCAGCAGTCAGTTTAGCGGGGGGAGCTCCTACGAGCAGTACTTC

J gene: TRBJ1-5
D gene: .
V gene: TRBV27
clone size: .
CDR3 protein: CASSYSSNQPQHF
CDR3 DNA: TGTGCCAGCAGTTACAGTAGCAATCAGCCCCAGCATTTT

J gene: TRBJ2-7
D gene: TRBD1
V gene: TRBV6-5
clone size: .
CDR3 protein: CASSYEQGAYEQYF
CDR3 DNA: TGTGCCAGCAGTTACGAACAGGGGGCTTACGAGCAGTACTTC

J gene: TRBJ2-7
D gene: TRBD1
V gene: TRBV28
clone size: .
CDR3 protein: CASSQQGAAYEQYF
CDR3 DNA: TGTGCCAGCAGTCAACAGGGGGCCGCCTACGAGCAGTACTTC

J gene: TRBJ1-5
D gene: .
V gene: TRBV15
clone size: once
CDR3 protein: CATSRVETGQPQHF
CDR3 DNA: TGTGCCACCAGCAGAGTAGAAACCGGGCAGCCCCAGCATTTT

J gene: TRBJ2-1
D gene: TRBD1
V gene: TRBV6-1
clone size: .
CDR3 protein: CASSELQGARNEQFF
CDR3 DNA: TGTGCCAGCAGTGAACTGCAGGGGGCTAGGAATGAGCAGTTCTTC

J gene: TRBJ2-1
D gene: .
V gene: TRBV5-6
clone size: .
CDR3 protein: CASSLGRVNEQFF
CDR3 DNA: TGTGCCAGCAGCTTGGGCAGGGTGAATGAGCAGTTCTTC

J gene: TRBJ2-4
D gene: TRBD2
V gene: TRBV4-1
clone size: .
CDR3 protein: CASSQGAAGGGDIQYF
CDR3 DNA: TGCGCCAGCAGCCAAGGGGCAGCGGGAGGTGGGGACATTCAGTACTTC

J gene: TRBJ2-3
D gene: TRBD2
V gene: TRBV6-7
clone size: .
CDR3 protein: CAASPGGGTDTQYF
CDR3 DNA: TGTGCCGCATCCCCGGGGGGAGGCACAGATACGCAGTATTTT

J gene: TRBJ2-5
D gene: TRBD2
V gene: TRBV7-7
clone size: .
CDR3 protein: CASSAILAGGGETQYF
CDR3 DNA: TGTGCTAGCAGCGCAATACTAGCGGGCGGCGGAGAGACCCAGTACTTC

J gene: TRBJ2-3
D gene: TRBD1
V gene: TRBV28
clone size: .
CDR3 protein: CASRDRGWADTQYF
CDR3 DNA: TGTGCCAGCAGGGACAGGGGCTGGGCAGATACGCAGTATTTT

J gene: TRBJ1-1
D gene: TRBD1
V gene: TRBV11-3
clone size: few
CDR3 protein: CASRATGGRAFF
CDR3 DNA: TGTGCCAGCAGGGCAACAGGGGGCCGCGCTTTCTTT

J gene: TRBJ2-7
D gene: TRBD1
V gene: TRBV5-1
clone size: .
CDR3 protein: CASSSGQGAHEQYF
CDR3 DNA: TGCGCCAGCAGCTCGGGACAGGGGGCTCACGAGCAGTACTTC

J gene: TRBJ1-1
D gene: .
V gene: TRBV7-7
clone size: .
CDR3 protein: CASSQVEGAEAFF
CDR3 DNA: TGTGCTAGCAGCCAAGTCGAGGGCGCTGAAGCTTTCTTT

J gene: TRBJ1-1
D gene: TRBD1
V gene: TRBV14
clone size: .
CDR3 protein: CASSHFRDSNTEAFF
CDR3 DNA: TGTGCCAGCAGCCACTTCCGGGACAGTAACACTGAAGCTTTCTTT

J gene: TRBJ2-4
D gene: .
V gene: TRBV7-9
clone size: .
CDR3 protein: CASSLGGPGGLRLQYF
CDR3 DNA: TGTGCCAGCAGCTTAGGCGGACCCGGCGGGTTGCGTCTTCAGTACTTC

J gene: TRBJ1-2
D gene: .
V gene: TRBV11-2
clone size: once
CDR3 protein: CASSLQAANYGYTF
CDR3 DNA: TGTGCCAGCAGCTTACAGGCAGCTAACTATGGCTACACCTTC

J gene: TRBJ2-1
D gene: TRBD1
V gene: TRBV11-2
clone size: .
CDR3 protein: CASSPQGVEQFF
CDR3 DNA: TGTGCCAGCAGCCCCCAGGGGGTAGAGCAGTTCTTC

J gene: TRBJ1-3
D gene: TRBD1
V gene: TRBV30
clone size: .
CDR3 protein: CAWSWGQGAFSTGNTIYF
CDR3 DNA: TGTGCCTGGAGTTGGGGACAGGGGGCTTTTTCGACGGGAAACACCATATATTTT

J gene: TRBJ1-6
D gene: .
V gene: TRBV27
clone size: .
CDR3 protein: CASTAGGGNSPLHF
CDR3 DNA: TGTGCCAGCACGGCCGGGGGAGGAAATTCACCCCTCCACTTT

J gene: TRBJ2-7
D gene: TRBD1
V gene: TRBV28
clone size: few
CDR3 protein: CASRGTDLTLYSYEQYF
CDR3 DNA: TGTGCCAGCAGAGGGACAGACCTCACTTTATACTCCTACGAGCAGTACTTC

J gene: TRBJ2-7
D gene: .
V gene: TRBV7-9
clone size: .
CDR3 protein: CASSLLVTGAGEQYF
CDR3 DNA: TGTGCCAGCAGCTTATTGGTGACAGGTGCTGGCGAGCAGTACTTC

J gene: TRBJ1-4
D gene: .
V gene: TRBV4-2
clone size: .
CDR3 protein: CASSQDPHQGCEKLFF
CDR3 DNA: TGTGCCAGCAGCCAAGACCCACACCAGGGTTGTGAAAAACTGTTTTTT

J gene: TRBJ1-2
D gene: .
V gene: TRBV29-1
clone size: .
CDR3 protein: CSATNPGKGGYTF
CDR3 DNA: TGCAGCGCCACCAACCCGGGGAAGGGTGGCTACACCTTC